The present T cell receptor (beta chain) was sequenced within a study of T cell repertoires in cytomegalovirus infection. Findings and caveats of the study: It was HLA-C-restricted CMV-specific TCR beta clonotypes that dominated the response ex vivo. The cumulative frequency of public TCR beta families distinguished individuals who carried CMV together with the relevant HLA.

This clonotype has ten or more counts. What it binds is unknown. V dropped 4 bases and J dropped 1 base, with 20 bases sitting between them. The CDR3 consists of 18 residues. MiXCR, run by TCRdb on the reads, gives a single entry per CDR3 protein. The sample lists 100,000 to 150,000 distinct CDR3 sequences; 25% to 35% were seen once. The clonotype originates from a human donor in good health (CMV status not recorded). Some clones in this sample may be carry-over from other donors' samples. Sequencing was performed on CD8+ T cells from cultured PBMCs, taken from culture after CMV antigen stimulation. J is TRBJ2-1 and V is TRBV23-1; a weak D match, TRBD1 (5 bases). TRBV23-1 is an ORF, and what it does is uncertain. The CDR3 region has the DNA TGCGCCAGCAGTCGAACAGGTCTGGGTTGTGATTCCTACAATGAGCAGTTCTTC. Translating it yields CASSRTGLGCDSYNEQFF.